The 8 T cell receptor beta chains given below trace back to one sample, sequenced in a study of cytomegalovirus exposure and HLA in healthy donors. It was with 60 Vbeta and 13 Jbeta primers that the PCR ran. Here immunoSEQ multiplex PCR was the method, and the copy in TCRdb shows in-frame clones only, minus some. The repertoire holds approximately 200,000 clones, with approximately 79% as singletons. The sequenced sample consisted of PBMCs. These receptors were collected from a woman aged 18-29 years in good health and CMV-seronegative.

In this sample, this clone turned up a few times. The chain has TRBV28 and TRBJ1-5, with 7 bases matching TRBD1. The junction had 9 bases not matched to a gene; V was cut back by 7 bases and J by 3 bases. The CDR3 runs 15 residues. Germline CDR1 reads MDHEN; CDR2 reads SYDVKM. This CDR3 reads CASNLPTGLNQPQHF. For the CDR3, the DNA is TGTGCCAGCAACCTCCCGACAGGGCTCAATCAGCCCCAGCATTTT.

This clone was detected only a few times. The J gene is TRBJ1-1, the V gene TRBV11-3, with a tentative D call TRBD1 (6 bases). Germline values: CDR1 SGHNT, CDR2 YENEEA. Trimming pared 5 bases from V and 5 bases from J, leaving 12 bases between. The CDR3 is 13 residues long. CDR3 amino acids: CASSQRGGTEAFF. The CDR3 DNA reads TGTGCCAGCAGCCAAAGAGGGGGAACTGAAGCTTTCTTT. The entire variable domain, with the rest obtained from reference TRBV11-3 and TRBJ1-1, is as follows: EAGVVQSPRYKIIEKKQPVAFWCNPISGHNTLYWYLQNLGQGPELLIRYENEEAVDDSQLPKDRFSAERLKGVDSTLKIQPAELGDSAVYLCASSQRGGTEAFFGQGTRLTVV.

The rearrangement joins TRBV28 to TRBJ1-1, with 10 bases identical to TRBD1. The CDR3 has 16 residues. Unmatched junction bases numbered 7, after V lost 5 bases and J lost 1 base. Germline CDR1 reads MDHEN; CDR2 reads SYDVKM. Here the CDR3 reads CASSLTGGAGNTEAFF. The CDR3 bases are TGTGCCAGCAGTCTGACAGGGGGCGCAGGGAACACTGAAGCTTTCTTT.

The chain uses TRBV5-6 and TRBJ1-2; a possible D gene is TRBD1 (6 bases). Trimming cost V 4 bases and J 7 bases, with 11 bases left between them. Germline V lookup: CDR1 SGHDT, CDR2 YYEEEE. The CDR3 totals 12 residues. The CDR3 bases are TGTGCCAGCAGCCCACAGGGACGTGGCTACACCTTC. Translated: CASSPQGRGYTF.

V usage is TRBV29-1 and J usage is TRBJ1-2; D is ambiguous. V was shortened by 7 bases and J by 3 bases, with 18 bases between the two germline ends. The V gene's germline CDR1 is SQVTM and CDR2 ANQGSEA. The CDR3 is 14 amino acids. The CDR3 region is CSAATPGRDYGYTF. DNA of the CDR3: TGCAGCGCCGCCACCCCGGGGAGGGACTATGGCTACACCTTC.

The gene calls are TRBV7-9 and TRBJ1-1; D is unresolved. Germline V gene data show CDR1 as SEHNR and CDR2 as FQNEAQ (reference sequence). The CDR3 has 15 amino acids. Trimming took 5 bases from V and 0 from J, leaving 13 bases between them. The CDR3 DNA reads TGTGCCAGCAGCAAAGAGGAGGGCTTGAACACTGAAGCTTTCTTT. Amino acid sequence: CASSKEEGLNTEAFF.

This clone was seen a handful of times. The V gene is TRBV5-1, the J gene TRBJ2-1; tentatively, D is TRBD1 (6 bases). The CDR3 has 12 amino acids. CDR1 is SGHRS, CDR2 YFSETQ, per germline. The V end was cut by 0 bases, the J end by 10 bases, with 8 bases between. The DNA for the CDR3 is TGCGCCAGCAGCTTGGCCGGGACAGAGCAGTTCTTC. It translates to CASSLAGTEQFF.

The CDR3 protein is CASSYRATYEQYF. The CDR3 nucleotides are TGTGCCAGCAGTTACCGTGCCACATACGAGCAGTACTTC. This sequence joins TRBV6-5 and TRBJ2-7, with unresolved D. The length of the CDR3 is 13 residues. Germline V gives CDR1 MNHEY, CDR2 SVGAGI. V shed 2 bases and J shed 4 bases, with 9 bases lying between them.